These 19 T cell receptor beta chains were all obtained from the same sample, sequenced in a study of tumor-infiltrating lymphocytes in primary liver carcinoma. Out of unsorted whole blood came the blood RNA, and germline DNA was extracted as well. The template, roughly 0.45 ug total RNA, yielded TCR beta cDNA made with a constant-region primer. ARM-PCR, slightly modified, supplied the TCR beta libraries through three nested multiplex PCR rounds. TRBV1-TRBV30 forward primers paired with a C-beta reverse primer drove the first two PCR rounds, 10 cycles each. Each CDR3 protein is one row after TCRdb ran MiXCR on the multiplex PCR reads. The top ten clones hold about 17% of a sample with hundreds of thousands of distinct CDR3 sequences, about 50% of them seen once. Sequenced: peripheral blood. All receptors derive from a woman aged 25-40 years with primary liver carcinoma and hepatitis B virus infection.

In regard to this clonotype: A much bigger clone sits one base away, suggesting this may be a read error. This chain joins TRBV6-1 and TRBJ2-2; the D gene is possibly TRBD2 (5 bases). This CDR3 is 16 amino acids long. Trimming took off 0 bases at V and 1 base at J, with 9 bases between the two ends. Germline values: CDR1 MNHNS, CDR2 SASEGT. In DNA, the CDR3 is TGTGCCAGCAGTGAAGCGGCCGGGATGAACACCGGGGAGCTGTTTTTT. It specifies CASSEAAGMNTGELFF.

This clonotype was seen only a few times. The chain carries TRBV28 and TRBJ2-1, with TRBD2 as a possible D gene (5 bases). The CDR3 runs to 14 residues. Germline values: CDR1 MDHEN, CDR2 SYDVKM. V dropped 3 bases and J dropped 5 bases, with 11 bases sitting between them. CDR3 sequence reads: CASSFSRANNEQFF. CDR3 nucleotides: TGTGCCAGCAGTTTTTCGCGGGCCAACAATGAGCAGTTCTTC.

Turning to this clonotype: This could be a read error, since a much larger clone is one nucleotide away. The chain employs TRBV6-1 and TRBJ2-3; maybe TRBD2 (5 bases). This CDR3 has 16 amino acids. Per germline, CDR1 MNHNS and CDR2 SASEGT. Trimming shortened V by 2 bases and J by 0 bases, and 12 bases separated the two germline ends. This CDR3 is CASSEMTGWSTDTQYF. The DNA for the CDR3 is TGTGCCAGCAGTGAAATGACGGGATGGAGCACAGATACGCAGTATTTT.

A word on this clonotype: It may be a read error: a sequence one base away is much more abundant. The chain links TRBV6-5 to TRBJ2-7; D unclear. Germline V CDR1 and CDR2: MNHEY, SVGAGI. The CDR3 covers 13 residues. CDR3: CAGRREATYEQYF. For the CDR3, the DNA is TGTGCCGGCAGAAGGGAAGCCACTTACGAGCAGTACTTC.

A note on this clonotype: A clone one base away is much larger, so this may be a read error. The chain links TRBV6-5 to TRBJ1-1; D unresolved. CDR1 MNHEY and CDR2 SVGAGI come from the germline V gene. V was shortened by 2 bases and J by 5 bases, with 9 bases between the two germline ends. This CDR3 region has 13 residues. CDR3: CASSYREWTEAFF. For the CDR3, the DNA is TGTGCCAGCAGTTACCGAGAGTGGACTGAAGCTTTCTTT.

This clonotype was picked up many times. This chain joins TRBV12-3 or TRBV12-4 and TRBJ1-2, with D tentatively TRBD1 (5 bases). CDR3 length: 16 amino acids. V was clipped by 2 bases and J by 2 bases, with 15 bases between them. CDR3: CASSLPGGRRNYGYTF. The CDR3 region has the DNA TGTGCCAGCAGTTTACCGGGGGGACGGAGAAACTATGGCTACACCTTC.

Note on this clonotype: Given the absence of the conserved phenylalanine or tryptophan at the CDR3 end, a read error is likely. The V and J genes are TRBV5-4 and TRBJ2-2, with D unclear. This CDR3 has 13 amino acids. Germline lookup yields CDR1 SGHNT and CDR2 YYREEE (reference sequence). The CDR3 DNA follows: TGTGCCATCAGCCCCAGACACTCCGGGGAGCTGTTTTGT. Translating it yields CAISPRHSGELFC.

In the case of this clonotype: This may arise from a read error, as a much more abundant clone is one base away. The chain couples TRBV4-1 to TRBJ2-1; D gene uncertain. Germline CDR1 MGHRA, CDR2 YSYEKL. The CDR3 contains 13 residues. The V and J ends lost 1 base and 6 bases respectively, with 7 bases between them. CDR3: CASSQGWFNEQFF. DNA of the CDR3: TGCGCCAGCAGCCAAGGTTGGTTCAATGAGCAGTTCTTC.

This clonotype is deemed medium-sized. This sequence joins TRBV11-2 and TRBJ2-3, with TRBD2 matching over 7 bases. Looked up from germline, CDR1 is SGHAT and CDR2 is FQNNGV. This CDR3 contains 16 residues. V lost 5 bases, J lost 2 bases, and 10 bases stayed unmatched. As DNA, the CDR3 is TGTGCCAGCAGCCGAGTATCCGGGAGGATCACAGATACGCAGTATTTT. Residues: CASSRVSGRITDTQYF.

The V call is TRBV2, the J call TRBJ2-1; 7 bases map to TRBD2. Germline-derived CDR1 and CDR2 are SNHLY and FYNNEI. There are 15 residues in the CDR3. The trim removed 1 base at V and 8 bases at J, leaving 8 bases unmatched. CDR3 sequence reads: CASSEGTSTFDEQFF. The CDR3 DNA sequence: TGTGCCAGCAGTGAAGGGACTAGTACGTTTGATGAGCAGTTCTTC.

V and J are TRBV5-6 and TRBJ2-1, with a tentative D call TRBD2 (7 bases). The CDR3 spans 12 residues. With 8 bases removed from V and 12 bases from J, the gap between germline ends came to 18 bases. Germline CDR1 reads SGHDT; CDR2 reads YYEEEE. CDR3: CASSPRGDMQFF. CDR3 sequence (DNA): TGTGCCAGTAGTCCACGGGGGGACATGCAGTTCTTC.

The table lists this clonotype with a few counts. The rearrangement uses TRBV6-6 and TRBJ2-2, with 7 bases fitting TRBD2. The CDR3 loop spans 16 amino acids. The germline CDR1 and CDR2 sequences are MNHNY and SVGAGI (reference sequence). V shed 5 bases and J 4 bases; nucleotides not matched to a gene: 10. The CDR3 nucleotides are TGTGCCAGCAGTGGGGCCAGCGGGACGAGCACCGGGGAGCTGTTTTTT. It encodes CASSGASGTSTGELFF.

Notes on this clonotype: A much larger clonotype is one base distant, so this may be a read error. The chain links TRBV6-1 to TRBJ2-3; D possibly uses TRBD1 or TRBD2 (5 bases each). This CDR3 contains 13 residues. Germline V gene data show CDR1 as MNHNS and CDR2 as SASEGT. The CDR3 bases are TGTGCCAGCAGTGTTCGGGACGCAGATATGCAGTATTTT. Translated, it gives CASSVRDADMQYF.

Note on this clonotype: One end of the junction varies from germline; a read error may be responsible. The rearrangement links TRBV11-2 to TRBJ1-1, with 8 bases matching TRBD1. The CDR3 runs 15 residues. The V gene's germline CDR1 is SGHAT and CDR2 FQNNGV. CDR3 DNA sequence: TGTGTCAGCAGCCAAATATGGGGACAGGACACTGAAGCTTTCTTT. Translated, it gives CVSSQIWGQDTEAFF.

CDR3 region: CASLDRVSRSEAFF. The CDR3 bases are TGCGCCAGCCTCGACAGGGTTTCCAGGAGTGAAGCTTTCTTT. J is TRBJ1-1 and V is TRBV10-2; 7 bases are shared with TRBD1. The CDR3 loop spans 14 amino acids. The V gene end was trimmed by 8 bases and the J gene end by 7 bases; junction bases not matched to a gene: 13. Germline assignment: CDR1 WSHSY and CDR2 SAAADI.

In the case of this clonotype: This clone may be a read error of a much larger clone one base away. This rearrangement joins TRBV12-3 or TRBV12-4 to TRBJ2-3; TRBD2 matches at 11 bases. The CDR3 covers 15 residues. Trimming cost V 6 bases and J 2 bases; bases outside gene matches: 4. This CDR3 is CASSMGLADTDTQYF. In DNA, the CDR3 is TGTGCCAGCAGCATGGGACTAGCGGACACAGATACGCAGTATTTT.

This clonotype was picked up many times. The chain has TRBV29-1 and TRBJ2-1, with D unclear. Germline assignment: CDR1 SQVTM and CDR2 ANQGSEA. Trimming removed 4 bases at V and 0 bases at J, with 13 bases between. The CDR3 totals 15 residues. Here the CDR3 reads CSVGDLGSSYNEQFF. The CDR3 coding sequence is TGCAGCGTTGGGGATTTGGGAAGCTCCTACAATGAGCAGTTCTTC.

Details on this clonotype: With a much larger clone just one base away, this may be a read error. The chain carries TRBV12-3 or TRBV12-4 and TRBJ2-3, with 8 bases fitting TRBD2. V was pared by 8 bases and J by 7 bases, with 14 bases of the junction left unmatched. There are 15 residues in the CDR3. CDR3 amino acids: CASPGRAGGGYTQYF. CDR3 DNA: TGTGCCAGCCCCGGTCGAGCGGGCGGGGGGTATACGCAGTATTTT.

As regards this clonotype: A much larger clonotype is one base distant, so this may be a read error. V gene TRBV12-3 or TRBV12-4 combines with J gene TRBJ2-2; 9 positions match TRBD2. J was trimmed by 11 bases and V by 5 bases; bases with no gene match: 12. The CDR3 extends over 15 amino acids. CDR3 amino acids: CASSPRVAGVCELFF. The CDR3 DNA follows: TGTGCCAGCAGTCCTCGGGTAGCGGGAGTTTGTGAGCTGTTTTTT.